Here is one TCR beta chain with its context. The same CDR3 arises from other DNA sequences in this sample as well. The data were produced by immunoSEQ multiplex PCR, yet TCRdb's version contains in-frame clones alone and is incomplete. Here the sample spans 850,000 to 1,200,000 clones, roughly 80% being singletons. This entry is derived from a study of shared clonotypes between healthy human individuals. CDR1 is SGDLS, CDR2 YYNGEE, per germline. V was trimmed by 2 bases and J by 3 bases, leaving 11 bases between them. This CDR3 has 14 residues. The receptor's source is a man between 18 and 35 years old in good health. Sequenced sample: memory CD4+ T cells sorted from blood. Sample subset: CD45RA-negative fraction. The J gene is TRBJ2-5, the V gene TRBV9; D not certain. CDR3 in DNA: TGTGCCAGCAGCGTGTCGTCCCGGGAAGAGACCCAGTACTTC. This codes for CASSVSSREETQYF. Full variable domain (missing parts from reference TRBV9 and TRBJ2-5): DSGVTQTPKHLITATGQRVTLRCSPRSGDLSVYWYQQSLDQGLQFLIQYYNGEERAKGNILERFSAQQFPDLHSELNLSSLELGDSALYFCASSVSSREETQYFGPGTRLLVL.